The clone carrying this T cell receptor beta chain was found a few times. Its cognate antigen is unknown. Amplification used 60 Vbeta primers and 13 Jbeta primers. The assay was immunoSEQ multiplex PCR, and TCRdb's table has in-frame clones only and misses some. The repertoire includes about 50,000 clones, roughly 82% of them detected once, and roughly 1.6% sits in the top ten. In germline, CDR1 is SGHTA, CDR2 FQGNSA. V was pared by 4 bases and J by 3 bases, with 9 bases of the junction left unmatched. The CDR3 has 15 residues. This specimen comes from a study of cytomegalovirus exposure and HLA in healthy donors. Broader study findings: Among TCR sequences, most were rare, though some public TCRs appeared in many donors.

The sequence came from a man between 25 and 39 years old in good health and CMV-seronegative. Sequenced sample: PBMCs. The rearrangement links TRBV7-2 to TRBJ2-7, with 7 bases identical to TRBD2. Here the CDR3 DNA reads TGTGCCAGCAGCTCCGGGGATGCGGGGGTCTACGAGCAGTACTTC. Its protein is CASSSGDAGVYEQYF.